Listed below are T cell receptor beta chains from one sample, sequenced in a study of T cell repertoires in cytomegalovirus infection. TCRdb passed the reads through MiXCR, listing each CDR3 protein once. The data show roughly 640,000 distinct CDR3 sequences, roughly a quarter seen once. The specimen sequenced was CD8+ T cells from PBMCs. The receptors stem from a human donor in good health (CMV status not recorded). Some clones in this sample may be carry-over from other donors' samples. Each CDR3 is given with its conserved first and last residue. Fields, in order: V gene, J gene, D gene, clone size, CDR3 protein, CDR3 DNA. D genes are given only for firm matches. Clone size is not always given. Where it is, it says once, few, many or a class for expanded clones.

>TRBV23-1|TRBJ2-5|NA|few
CASRPSQVSFLLETQYF
TGCGCCAGCAGACCTTCGCAGGTTTCCTTTCTTTTGGAGACCCAGTACTTC
>TRBV7-9|TRBJ2-1|NA|few
CASSLRQGIYNEQFF
TGTGCCAGCAGCTTAAGGCAGGGGATCTACAATGAGCAGTTCTTC
>TRBV28|TRBJ1-5|TRBD1|NA
CANRKPTGGRNQPQHF
TGTGCCAACAGAAAACCGACAGGGGGCCGGAATCAGCCCCAGCATTTT
>TRBV7-7|TRBJ2-5|NA|many
CASSFGTGPRETQYF
TGTGCTAGCAGCTTTGGCACAGGACCACGAGAGACCCAGTACTTC
>TRBV5-5|TRBJ1-1|NA|many
CASLGGRAFF
TGTGCCAGCTTAGGGGGGAGAGCTTTCTTT
>TRBV29-1|TRBJ2-7|NA|few
CSVELPTRYSYEQYF
TGCAGCGTTGAACTACCGACAAGGTACTCCTACGAGCAGTACTTC
>TRBV5-5|TRBJ2-1|TRBD1|NA
CASSLNRGVGNEQFF
TGTGCCAGCAGCTTGAACAGGGGAGTCGGCAATGAGCAGTTCTTC
>TRBV28|TRBJ1-5|NA|NA
CANTRPSHNNQPQHF
TGTGCCAACACCCGCCCCTCCCATAACAATCAGCCCCAGCATTTT
>TRBV10-3|TRBJ1-2|NA|few
CAILTTETAGVNYGYTF
TGTGCCATCCTAACGACAGAAACGGCGGGGGTTAACTATGGCTACACCTTC
>TRBV6-2/TRBV6-3|TRBJ2-5|TRBD2|few
CASSYFGRGEETQYF
TGTGCCAGCAGTTACTTCGGGCGGGGGGAGGAGACCCAGTACTTC
>TRBV6-2/TRBV6-3|TRBJ2-1|TRBD1|few
CASSDDRAGTKDEQFF
TGTGCCAGCAGCGACGACAGGGCAGGGACAAAGGATGAGCAGTTCTTC
>TRBV7-6|TRBJ2-3|NA|many
CASSQTLVSTDTQYF
TGTGCCAGCAGCCAGACCCTCGTCTCCACAGATACGCAGTATTTT
>TRBV28|TRBJ1-5|TRBD1|NA
CASSREDRGRDQPQHF
TGTGCCAGCAGCCGCGAGGACAGGGGGCGCGACCAGCCCCAGCATTTT
>TRBV7-2|TRBJ2-1|NA|many
CASSLTSSNEQFF
TGTGCCAGCAGCTTAACTAGCTCGAATGAGCAGTTCTTC
>TRBV2|TRBJ2-1|NA|NA
CASSSLKGMEFF
TGTGCCAGCAGTTCTCTCAAGGGCATGGAGTTCTTC
>TRBV7-9|TRBJ2-2|TRBD2|many
CASRPAGEMWTGELFF
TGTGCCAGCAGACCGGCGGGGGAAATGTGGACCGGGGAGCTGTTTTTT